This paragraph covers one T cell receptor beta chain sequence. The antigen it binds to is not known. No clone much larger than this one lies a single base away; base qualities are absent. Libraries were prepared through the immunoSEQ multiplex PCR assay. TCRdb's version of the immuneACCESS table is confined to in-frame rearrangements and falls short of the full clone set. An unresolved V gene accounts for under half of the shortfall where checked; the remainder is of unknown origin. This sample lists fewer than 200,000 clones; around 94% were detected once. Of the sample, 14% falls within the top ten clones. These data are taken from a study of control samples from healthy donors and cancer patients (TCRdb year 2020). This clonotype was sampled from a man aged 55 to 70 with colorectal cancer. The sequencing sample was made of PBMCs.

The nucleotides are TGTGCCACCTCAAACGGGATCCTAGGGGCTTCTTTCTTT. It is translated as CATSNGILGASFF. This sequence uses TRBV6-4 and TRBJ1-1; the D region possibly corresponds to TRBD1 (5 bases align). The junction carries 24 bases between V and J, which are trimmed by 10 bases and 12 bases respectively. Via the germline V gene, CDR1 is MRHNA and CDR2 SNTAGT. The CDR3, from cysteine to phenylalanine, totals 13 residues. The retained sequence is limited to the CDR3, 39 bases, with the frame set at the first base.